This T cell receptor (beta chain) was obtained from a study of a mutant IDH1 vaccine in newly diagnosed glioma. Study as a whole: Mean patient age was about 40 years; about 60% were male and about 40% female. Study-wide results and limits: Pseudoprogression seemed unlinked to shifts in top peripheral T cell clonotypes.

Time point defined: baseline, week 1 (first vaccination visit). As to treatment: pre-vaccination baseline after standard-of-care therapy. Donors had new IDH1-mutant astrocytomas of WHO grade 3 or 4 (ATRX-lost). The V end lost 0 bases, the J end lost 6 bases, and 10 bases lay between the germline ends. CDR3 size: 14 residues. Germline V gene sequence: CDR1 WNHNN, CDR2 SYGVQD (reference sequence). Sequencing was performed with immunoSEQ multiplex PCR; in TCRdb, only in-frame clones are kept and a portion is missing. The data contain about 92,000 clones, about 82% of them singletons. In this sample, this clone turned up a few times. Its antigen is not known.

The rearrangement uses TRBV10-1 and TRBJ2-3, with a possible D match to TRBD1 (5 bases). This receptor was identified in a man between 35 and 55 years old with glioma. The material sequenced was PBMCs, taken from a glioma patient treated with radiotherapy, temozolomide or both. The CDR3 region is CASSESPRADTQYF. The CDR3, as DNA: TGCGCCAGCAGTGAGTCCCCCAGGGCGGATACGCAGTATTTT.